The 13 T cell receptor beta chains given below trace back to one sample, sequenced in a study of post-analysis software for immune sequencing data. Study findings and constraints: Patients used about 5 TRBV segments, including TRBV5-6, TRBV5-1 and TRBV20-1, more often than controls.

These receptors have no identified antigens. cDNA libraries for TCR beta contained unique molecular identifiers. TCRdb re-derived calls from the PCR reads in MiXCR, one entry per CDR3 protein. The sample includes roughly 650,000 distinct CDR3 sequences, more than 50% of them seen just once. The sequenced sample consisted of blood. The receptors here all came from a girl aged 2-10 years with multiple sclerosis.

CDR3: CASSDYLDYGYTF. CDR3 coding DNA: TGTGCCAGCAGTGATTACCTGGACTATGGCTACACCTTC. The chain carries TRBV2 and TRBJ1-2; no firm D call. This CDR3 has 13 amino acids. From germline, CDR1 is SNHLY and CDR2 FYNNEI. V lost 3 bases and J lost 3, with 8 bases in between.

The rearrangement links TRBV12-3 or TRBV12-4 to TRBJ2-3, with D unresolved. The CDR3 spans 16 residues. V lost 2 bases and J 3 bases, leaving 15 bases between the germline ends. CDR3 residues: CASSLLRASGTDTQYF. CDR3 nucleotide sequence: TGTGCCAGCAGTTTACTCCGTGCTAGTGGAACAGATACGCAGTATTTT.

Only a few counts were recorded for this clonotype. V is TRBV4-3 and J is TRBJ2-5; 10 nucleotides line up with TRBD2. This CDR3 is 16 amino acids long. Germline V gene sequence: CDR1 LGHNA, CDR2 YSLEER. V gave up 0 bases and J gave up 2 bases; unmatched junction bases: 3. CDR3 sequence: CASSQDLAGGQETQYF. For the CDR3, the DNA is TGCGCCAGCAGCCAAGATTTAGCGGGGGGTCAAGAGACCCAGTACTTC.

This chain joins TRBV4-2 and TRBJ2-7, with D perhaps TRBD1 (6 bases). V lost 0 bases and J lost 6, with 12 bases in between. The CDR3 covers 14 residues. The germline CDR1 and CDR2 sequences are LGHNA and YNFKEQ. The CDR3 region is CASSQETGTGEQYF. The DNA for the CDR3 is TGTGCCAGCAGCCAAGAAACAGGGACGGGCGAGCAGTACTTC.

This chain links TRBV5-1 with TRBJ1-2, with 12 bases lining up with TRBD1. Germline V gives CDR1 SGHRS, CDR2 YFSETQ. This CDR3 is built from 16 residues. V lost 4 bases to trimming and J lost 4 bases; unmatched junction nucleotides: 8. Here the CDR3 reads CASSRDRGRGSYGYTF. CDR3 coding DNA: TGCGCCAGCAGCCGGGACAGGGGGCGCGGTAGCTATGGCTACACCTTC. The full variable domain, rest sourced from reference TRBV5-1 and TRBJ1-2, is KAGVTQTPRYLIKTRGQQVTLSCSPISGHRSVSWYQQTPGQGLQFLFEYFSETQRNKGNFPGRFSGRQFSNSRSEMNVSTLELGDSALYLCASSRDRGRGSYGYTFGSGTRLTVV.

The chain joins TRBV11-1 to TRBJ2-1; TRBD2 matches 10 bases. Trimming took 5 bases from V and 0 from J; bases not matched to a gene: 19. Germline values: CDR1 SGHAT, CDR2 FQDESV (reference sequence). This CDR3 spans 21 amino acids. The DNA for the CDR3 is TGTGCCAGCAGCCCGTACTTTACTAGCGGGGCGCAACTACCCTCCTACAATGAGCAGTTCTTC. It is translated as CASSPYFTSGAQLPSYNEQFF.

A few counts support this clonotype. This chain links TRBV7-8 with TRBJ2-5, with D uncertain. V dropped 1 base and J dropped 2 bases, with 8 bases sitting between them. The CDR3 is 14 amino acids. The germline gives CDR1 SGHVS, CDR2 FQNEAQ. CDR3 sequence reads: CASSLEGRQETQYF. The CDR3 DNA reads as TGTGCCAGCAGCTTAGAGGGCCGACAAGAGACCCAGTACTTC.

J is TRBJ1-1 and V is TRBV29-1, with 10 bases aligning to TRBD1. There are 12 residues in the CDR3. V was clipped by 7 bases and J by 5 bases; unmatched bases: 4. The germline gives CDR1 SQVTM, CDR2 ANQGSEA. Here the CDR3 reads CSADRGRTEAFF. CDR3 sequence (DNA): TGCAGCGCGGACAGGGGGAGGACTGAAGCTTTCTTT.

The chain carries TRBV7-8 and TRBJ2-1, with D maybe TRBD2 (8 bases). The germline V and J ends were trimmed by 5 bases and 5 bases, with 22 bases remaining between them. The CDR3 has 17 residues. Germline CDR1 SGHVS, CDR2 FQNEAQ. The CDR3 region is CASSHPGGTEINNEQFF. CDR3 in DNA: TGTGCCAGCAGCCACCCGGGGGGGACAGAAATTAACAATGAGCAGTTCTTC.

The chain combines TRBV19 with TRBJ2-3; 10 bases are a match to TRBD2. Germline V gene sequence: CDR1 LNHDA, CDR2 SQIVND (reference sequence). The trim removed 3 bases at V and 4 bases at J, leaving 10 bases unmatched. CDR3 length equals 17 residues. CDR3 coding DNA: TGTGCCAGTAGTATGGAAGGCGATAGCGGGGGGTCAGATACGCAGTATTTT. It is translated as CASSMEGDSGGSDTQYF. Variable domain in full (rest from reference TRBV19 and TRBJ2-3): DGGITQSPKYLFRKEGQNVTLSCEQNLNHDAMYWYRQDPGQGLRLIYYSQIVNDFQKGDIAEGYSVSREKKESFPLTVTSAQKNPTAFYLCASSMEGDSGGSDTQYFGPGTRLTVL.

The chain employs TRBV10-3 and TRBJ2-7; 7 bases agree with TRBD1. The CDR3 is made up of 14 amino acids. V dropped 4 bases and J dropped 0; count of bases not matched to a gene: 3. Germline CDR1 reads ENHRY; CDR2 reads SYGVKD. The CDR3 here is CAISGRDSSYEQYF. The CDR3, as DNA: TGTGCCATCAGTGGCCGGGACAGCTCCTACGAGCAGTACTTC.

V is TRBV5-1 and J is TRBJ1-1; the D is unclear. V was pared by 7 bases and J by 0 bases, with 19 bases between. The germline gives CDR1 SGHRS, CDR2 YFSETQ. There are 16 residues in the CDR3. The CDR3 DNA sequence: TGCGCCAGCGGGCCCATTCCGACGGTCATGAACACTGAAGCTTTCTTT. Translation gives CASGPIPTVMNTEAFF.

The chain employs TRBV9 and TRBJ2-7; D may be TRBD1 (6 bases). Germline loops: CDR1 SGDLS, CDR2 YYNGEE. With 0 bases removed from V and 1 base from J, the gap between germline ends came to 8 bases. This CDR3 spans 14 amino acids. For the CDR3, the DNA is TGTGCCAGCAGCGTAGAAGACAGGTCCTACGAGCAGTACTTC. It codes for CASSVEDRSYEQYF.